These 20 T cell receptor beta chains were all obtained from the same sample, sequenced in a study of PD-1 blockade in classical Hodgkin lymphoma. Profiling relied on immunoSEQ multiplex PCR, and the TCRdb table lists in-frame clones only, not all of them. The sample carries tens of thousands of clones, 85% to 95% recorded once. Sample time point: newly diagnosed, previously untreated cHL patient sample. The sample consisted of peripheral blood mononuclear cells (PBMCs). The receptor source for this set is a human donor with classical Hodgkin lymphoma.

CDR3 bases: TGTGCCAGCAGCGTAGAGGGCTCCCCTTTTGGTGAGCAGTTCTTC. Its protein product is CASSVEGSPFGEQFF. This chain uses TRBV9 with TRBJ2-1; D is unclear. Per the germline V gene, CDR1 is SGDLS and CDR2 is YYNGEE. The CDR3 totals 15 residues. Trimming removed 0 bases from V and 9 bases from J, with 16 bases in between.

The gene calls are TRBV6-5 and TRBJ2-7, with 8 bases matching TRBD1. Germline CDR1 MNHEY, CDR2 SVGAGI. CDR3 length equals 15 residues. Trimming at V came to 6 bases and at J to 1 base, leaving 8 bases not matched to a gene. The CDR3 region has the DNA TGTGCCAGCAGCCACGACAGGGGTACTTCCTACGAGCAGTACTTC. Its translation: CASSHDRGTSYEQYF.

This rearrangement joins TRBV10-1 to TRBJ2-3; the match to TRBD2 covers 10 bases. Losses at the gene ends were 6 bases for V and 3 bases for J; bases not matched to a gene: 15. This CDR3 comprises 18 residues. Germline assignment: CDR1 WNHNN and CDR2 SYGVQD (reference sequence). The CDR3 DNA reads as TGCGCCAGCAGCCAACTAGCGGGATTCAGTGGACGGACAGATACGCAGTATTTT. Amino acids: CASSQLAGFSGRTDTQYF.

The chain has TRBV30 and TRBJ2-1, with D hard to call. This CDR3 is 11 amino acids long. V lost 4 bases to trimming and J lost 8 bases, with 9 bases between them. Germline-derived CDR1 and CDR2 are GTSNPN and SVGIG (reference sequence). CDR3 sequence (DNA): TGTGCCTGGAAGGCCTGGGATGAGCAGTTCTTC. It encodes CAWKAWDEQFF.

In the case of this clone: One junction end disagrees with the germline gene, perhaps due to a read error. Other DNA sequences within the sample encode an identical CDR3. The chain recombines TRBV7-6 with TRBJ2-2; TRBD1 matches 8 bases. The CDR3 totals 14 residues. Germline CDR1 SGHVS, CDR2 FNYEAQ. The CDR3 region has the DNA TGCGCCAGCAGCTTAACACAGGGGGCCGGGGAGCTGTTTTTT. Protein sequence: CASSLTQGAGELFF.

Only one count was recorded for this clone. The chain couples TRBV2 to TRBJ2-5; 8 nucleotides line up with TRBD2. The CDR3 consists of 15 residues. Trimming took 1 base from V and 5 from J; bases not matched to a gene: 6. Germline values: CDR1 SNHLY, CDR2 FYNNEI. The chain's CDR3 is CASSEEVAGWETQYF. The CDR3 DNA follows: TGTGCCAGCAGTGAAGAGGTAGCGGGATGGGAGACCCAGTACTTC. Full variable domain (rest looked up from reference TRBV2 and TRBJ2-5): EPEVTQTPSHQVTQMGQEVILRCVPISNHLYFYWYRQILGQKVEFLVSFYNNEISEKSEIFDDQFSVERPDGSNFTLKIRSTKLEDSAMYFCASSEEVAGWETQYFGPGTRLLVL.

This chain links TRBV11-2 with TRBJ1-2; possible D gene TRBD1, 5 bases. The CDR3 length is 14 residues. Between the trimmed V and J ends, which lost 1 base and 7 bases, there was a span of 13 bases. Germline V lookup: CDR1 SGHAT, CDR2 FQNNGV. The CDR3 protein is CASSLGWTSSGYTF. CDR3 nucleotides: TGTGCCAGCAGCTTAGGATGGACATCGAGTGGCTACACCTTC.

The J gene is TRBJ1-4, the V gene TRBV19, with a tentative D call TRBD1 (5 bases). V shed 6 bases and J shed 7 bases, with 18 bases lying between them. Germline V lookup: CDR1 LNHDA, CDR2 SQIVND (reference sequence). The CDR3 runs 15 residues. The CDR3 region is CASRPTVPRGEKLFF. The CDR3 nucleotides are TGTGCCAGTAGGCCGACAGTCCCGCGGGGTGAAAAACTGTTTTTT.

The CDR3 reads CASSPDEIRQNIQYF. CDR3 bases: TGTGCCAGCAGTCCCGACGAGATTAGACAAAACATTCAGTACTTC. V and J are TRBV28 and TRBJ2-4; no clear D. The V and J ends lost 5 bases and 5 bases respectively, with 16 bases between them. The germline V gene encodes CDR1 MDHEN and CDR2 SYDVKM. This CDR3 has 15 residues.

This chain links TRBV5-1 with TRBJ2-1; 7 bases fit TRBD1. This CDR3 comprises 16 residues. The V segment lost 4 bases and the J segment 0 bases; nucleotides outside the gene matches: 7. Germline assignment: CDR1 SGHRS and CDR2 YFSETQ. CDR3 amino acids: CASSQLTGSSYNEQFF. CDR3 in DNA: TGCGCCAGCAGCCAATTGACAGGGAGCTCCTACAATGAGCAGTTCTTC.

The CDR3 bases are TGTGCCACCAGCAGAGACCTGGGGGGCGGTAATGAAAAACTGTTTTTT. Translated: CATSRDLGGGNEKLFF. The chain recombines TRBV15 with TRBJ1-4, with D possibly being TRBD1 (6 bases). The CDR3 sequence is 16 residues long. Between the trimmed V and J ends, which lost 0 bases and 4 bases, there was a span of 12 bases. Germline V gene lookup returns CDR1 LNHNV and CDR2 YYDKDF (reference sequence). Variable domain in full (rest from reference TRBV15 and TRBJ1-4): DAMVIQNPRYQVTQFGKPVTLSCSQTLNHNVMYWYQQKSSQAPKLLFHYYDKDFNNEADTPDNFQSRRPNTSFCFLDIRSPGLGDTAMYLCATSRDLGGGNEKLFFGSGTQLSVL.

This clone was picked up a small number of times. V gene TRBV5-1 combines with J gene TRBJ1-2, with 8 bases aligning to TRBD1. V trimming: 3 bases; J trimming: 5 bases; junction bases outside the gene matches: 6. The CDR3 totals 14 residues. Germline lookup yields CDR1 SGHRS and CDR2 YFSETQ. The CDR3 loop reads CASSSGQGGYGYTF. The CDR3 DNA sequence: TGCGCCAGCAGCTCAGGACAGGGAGGATATGGCTACACCTTC.

This chain joins TRBV6-6 and TRBJ1-4; D gene ambiguous. The CDR3 has 12 residues. Trimming cost V 6 bases and J 5 bases, with 7 bases left between them. Germline CDR1 MNHNY, CDR2 SVGAGI (reference sequence). The CDR3 bases are TGTGCCAGCAGCCAGACCAATGAAAAACTGTTTTTT. Translating it yields CASSQTNEKLFF.

V usage is TRBV5-4 and J usage is TRBJ1-1; no clear D gene. The V gene's germline CDR1 is SGHNT and CDR2 YYREEE (reference sequence). The CDR3 consists of 14 residues. V gave up 4 bases and J gave up 4 bases, with 14 bases separating them. The CDR3 DNA sequence: TGTGCCAGCAGCCCCGGTGGGTGGGGCACTGAAGCTTTCTTT. It is translated as CASSPGGWGTEAFF. Based on the CDR3 plus reference TRBV5-4 and TRBJ1-1, the full variable domain is ETGVTQSPTHLIKTRGQQVTLRCSSQSGHNTVSWYQQALGQGPQFIFQYYREEENGRGNFPPRFSGLQFPNYSSELNVNALELDDSALYLCASSPGGWGTEAFFGQGTRLTVV.

CDR3 region: CASREQGLNTEAFF. The CDR3 DNA reads as TGTGCCAGCAGGGAACAGGGACTTAACACTGAAGCTTTCTTT. The rearrangement joins TRBV2 to TRBJ1-1, with TRBD1 as a possible D gene (6 bases). Trimming removed 6 bases from V and 2 bases from J, with 13 bases in between. The CDR3 contains 14 residues. From germline, CDR1 is SNHLY and CDR2 FYNNEI.

This chain joins TRBV6-6 and TRBJ1-5; TRBD1 is a possible D gene (5 bases). This CDR3 contains 14 residues. CDR1 is MNHNY, CDR2 SVGAGI, per germline (reference sequence). Trimming shortened V by 2 bases and J by 5 bases, and 10 bases separated the two germline ends. CDR3 in DNA: TGTGCCAGCAGTTACAGCGGGGGGGATCAGCCCCAGCATTTT. It translates to CASSYSGGDQPQHF.

The chain joins TRBV9 to TRBJ1-3; TRBD1 aligns across 8 bases. Germline V gives CDR1 SGDLS, CDR2 YYNGEE. V trimming: 0 bases; J trimming: 4 bases; junction bases outside the gene matches: 6. The CDR3 runs 16 residues. Written as DNA, the CDR3 is TGTGCCAGCAGCGTAGACCCCGGGACAGGAGGAAACACCATATATTTT. Its translation: CASSVDPGTGGNTIYF. Complete variable domain (other parts from reference TRBV9 and TRBJ1-3): DSGVTQTPKHLITATGQRVTLRCSPRSGDLSVYWYQQSLDQGLQFLIQYYNGEERAKGNILERFSAQQFPDLHSELNLSSLELGDSALYFCASSVDPGTGGNTIYFGEGSWLTVV.

CDR3 loop: CSVDLRASGLGTQYF. CDR3 DNA sequence: TGCAGCGTTGACCTTAGGGCTAGCGGGCTAGGTACGCAGTATTTT. The rearrangement links TRBV29-1 to TRBJ2-3; 8 bases line up with TRBD2. Per germline, CDR1 SQVTM and CDR2 ANQGSEA. The CDR3 consists of 15 residues. Trimming at V came to 3 bases and at J to 8 bases, leaving 13 bases not matched to a gene.

The chain is built from TRBV4-1 and TRBJ1-1; D is undetermined. The V and J ends lost 2 bases and 2 bases respectively, with 15 bases between them. This CDR3 has 16 amino acids. The V gene's germline CDR1 is MGHRA and CDR2 YSYEKL. The CDR3 here is CASSQPGGQLNTEAFF. CDR3 sequence (DNA): TGCGCCAGCAGCCAACCGGGAGGGCAACTCAACACTGAAGCTTTCTTT.

With respect to this clone: Different DNA sequences within this sample yield the same CDR3. The chain recombines TRBV4-3 with TRBJ2-3, with 8 bases fitting TRBD2. Germline trimming cut 0 bases from V and 0 bases from J; bases unmatched to any gene: 2. The germline V gene encodes CDR1 LGHNA and CDR2 YSLEER. This CDR3 comprises 16 residues. CDR3 bases: TGCGCCAGCAGCCAAGATCTAGCGGGTAGCACAGATACGCAGTATTTT. It codes for CASSQDLAGSTDTQYF.